The 26 T cell receptor beta chains below were found in one sample sequenced in a study of cytomegalovirus exposure and HLA in healthy donors. Primers: 60 Vbeta forward and 13 Jbeta reverse. Clones were sequenced by immunoSEQ multiplex PCR, and TCRdb holds only the in-frame ones, with some missing. This table has around 210,000 clones, about 85% appearing once. Sequencing input: PBMCs. Receptors were obtained from a girl aged 2 to 9 in good health and CMV-seronegative.

The gene calls are TRBV5-4 and TRBJ2-2; TRBD2 agrees at 7 bases. V lost 7 bases to trimming and J lost 7 bases; unmatched junction nucleotides: 13. The CDR3 loop spans 15 amino acids. CDR1 and CDR2 (germline): SGHNT, YYREEE (reference sequence). CDR3 DNA: TGTGCCAGCGGCCTCCGGGACTATACAAGCGGGGAGCTGTTTTTT. Protein sequence: CASGLRDYTSGELFF.

This rearrangement joins TRBV20-1 to TRBJ2-1; D is undetermined. Germline CDR1 reads DFQATT; CDR2 reads SNEGSKA (reference sequence). With 6 bases removed from V and 4 bases from J, the gap between germline ends came to 4 bases. This CDR3 has 10 residues. Here the CDR3 reads CSAGYNEQFF. CDR3 bases: TGCAGTGCCGGGTACAATGAGCAGTTCTTC.

V and J are TRBV4-1 and TRBJ1-1, with 10 nucleotides matching TRBD1. The CDR3 has 14 residues. Germline CDR1 reads MGHRA; CDR2 reads YSYEKL. The junction had 5 bases not matched to a gene; V was cut back by 6 bases and J by 4 bases. Written as DNA, the CDR3 is TGCGCCAGCAGGGAGACAGGGGGCGGCACTGAAGCTTTCTTT. This codes for CASRETGGGTEAFF.

CDR3 bases: TGTGCCAGCCCCCCGGGAGGGACAGGGGTTCAGCCCCAGCATTTT. This codes for CASPPGGTGVQPQHF. This chain links TRBV6-1 with TRBJ1-5, with TRBD1 matching 10 bases. Germline trimming cut 8 bases from V and 6 bases from J; bases unmatched to any gene: 10. There are 15 residues in the CDR3. Germline CDR1 and CDR2: MNHNS and SASEGT.

The chain couples TRBV19 to TRBJ2-2; 7 bases are a match to TRBD2. Germline CDR1 and CDR2: LNHDA and SQIVND (reference sequence). The CDR3 has 14 residues. Germline trimming cut 5 bases from V and 1 base from J; bases unmatched to any gene: 1. The CDR3: CASSSGGNTGELFF. The CDR3 nucleotides read TGTGCCAGTAGTTCGGGAGGGAACACCGGGGAGCTGTTTTTT.

V usage is TRBV5-8 and J usage is TRBJ2-1; D is undetermined. From germline, CDR1 is SGHTS and CDR2 YDEGEE. V dropped 2 bases and J dropped 5 bases, with 14 bases sitting between them. The CDR3 consists of 15 residues. CDR3 in amino acids: CASSFLVDRDNEQFF. The CDR3 DNA follows: TGTGCCAGCAGCTTTTTGGTGGATCGGGACAATGAGCAGTTCTTC.

The V and J genes are TRBV12-5 and TRBJ1-5; D uncertain. CDR3 length equals 14 residues. Germline V gene data show CDR1 as LGHNT and CDR2 as FRNRAP. Trimming left V 1 base short and J 4 bases short, with 8 bases between. The CDR3 spells CASGLEAGNQPQHF. The CDR3, as DNA: TGTGCTAGTGGTTTGGAGGCGGGTAATCAGCCCCAGCATTTT.

A word on this clone: This CDR3 is also generated by other DNA sequences in the sample. This chain uses TRBV11-2 with TRBJ1-5, with unresolved D. The CDR3 loop spans 13 amino acids. V lost 3 bases and J lost 4, with 7 bases in between. CDR1 SGHAT and CDR2 FQNNGV come from the germline V gene. The CDR3 loop is CASSLTGNQPQHF. CDR3 DNA sequence: TGTGCCAGCAGCTTGACGGGAAATCAGCCCCAGCATTTT.

The chain carries TRBV30 and TRBJ1-3, with a weak D call TRBD1 (5 bases). Deletions cut 0 bases from V and 6 bases from J, with 15 bases between. CDR1 and CDR2 from the germline V gene are GTSNPN and SVGIG (reference sequence). CDR3 length: 15 residues. CDR3 nucleotides: TGTGCCTGGAGTGTGGGGGGTAATTGGGAAAACACCATATATTTT. Translated: CAWSVGGNWENTIYF.

The CDR3 nucleotides are TGTGCCAGTAGGACCGGGACACCAACGCACTATGGCTACACCTTC. Its protein is CASRTGTPTHYGYTF. The chain joins TRBV19 to TRBJ1-2; possible D gene TRBD1, 6 bases. Germline V gives CDR1 LNHDA, CDR2 SQIVND (reference sequence). This CDR3 contains 15 residues. The V and J ends lost 6 bases and 3 bases respectively, with 17 bases between them.

The chain is built from TRBV9 and TRBJ2-5; D is perhaps TRBD1 (5 bases). Germline CDR1 is SGDLS and CDR2 is YYNGEE. Trimming took 2 bases from V and 1 from J, leaving 9 bases between them. The CDR3 totals 14 residues. The CDR3 DNA is TGTGCCAGCAGCGTGCAGGGAATCCAAGAGACCCAGTACTTC. Translation gives CASSVQGIQETQYF. Full variable domain (remainder filled in from reference TRBV9 and TRBJ2-5): DSGVTQTPKHLITATGQRVTLRCSPRSGDLSVYWYQQSLDQGLQFLIQYYNGEERAKGNILERFSAQQFPDLHSELNLSSLELGDSALYFCASSVQGIQETQYFGPGTRLLVL.

This sequence joins TRBV10-2 and TRBJ1-2; TRBD1 agrees at 8 bases. CDR3 size: 14 residues. Germline V gene lookup returns CDR1 WSHSY and CDR2 SAAADI. Trimming at V came to 5 bases and at J to 7 bases, leaving 9 bases not matched to a gene. Here the CDR3 reads CASSLSGGSFGYTF. The CDR3 bases are TGCGCCAGCAGTCTTTCAGGGGGCAGTTTTGGCTACACCTTC.

This clone was seen only a few times. The chain uses TRBV29-1 and TRBJ2-2, with D uncertain. Looked up from germline, CDR1 is SQVTM and CDR2 is ANQGSEA. V lost 5 bases and J 3 bases, leaving 10 bases between the germline ends. The CDR3 is 13 amino acids. The CDR3 is CSVSRTDTGELFF. The CDR3 DNA follows: TGCAGCGTTTCCCGTACAGACACCGGGGAGCTGTTTTTT.

The chain carries TRBV27 and TRBJ1-1, with D perhaps TRBD1 (6 bases). Per the germline V gene, CDR1 is MNHEY and CDR2 is SMNVEV (reference sequence). This CDR3 has 16 residues. Between the trimmed V and J ends, which lost 3 bases and 4 bases, there was a span of 18 bases. CDR3 in amino acids: CASSFSPGGSGTEAFF. The CDR3 nucleotides are TGTGCCAGCAGTTTTTCGCCTGGGGGCAGCGGCACTGAAGCTTTCTTT.

The V and J genes are TRBV7-9 and TRBJ2-3, with D perhaps TRBD1 or TRBD2 (6 bases each). The CDR3 has 16 residues. V was trimmed by 5 bases and J by 5 bases, leaving 20 bases between them. Per germline, CDR1 SEHNR and CDR2 FQNEAQ (reference sequence). In DNA form, the CDR3 reads TGTGCCAGCAGCATAGGGGGGCTGATGGAGAAAGATACGCAGTATTTT. Translating it yields CASSIGGLMEKDTQYF.

The V and J genes are TRBV15 and TRBJ2-5; 9 nucleotides match TRBD2. The germline gives CDR1 LNHNV, CDR2 YYDKDF (reference sequence). The length of the CDR3 is 15 residues. V lost 3 bases, J lost 4 bases, and 6 bases stayed unmatched. The CDR3 region is CATSSLAGGSETQYF. For the CDR3, the DNA is TGTGCCACCAGCAGTCTCGCGGGGGGGTCAGAGACCCAGTACTTC.

This clone was seen a few times. The rearrangement uses TRBV10-3 and TRBJ1-6; the D gene is possibly TRBD1 (5 bases). Trimming left V 4 bases short and J 7 bases short, with 14 bases between. CDR1 is ENHRY and CDR2 is SYGVKD in the germline V gene. The CDR3 spans 15 residues. The CDR3 region is CAISGTGSGNSPLHF. CDR3 bases: TGTGCCATCAGTGGAACAGGCTCCGGGAATTCACCCCTCCACTTT.

This clone showed up just once. The rearrangement uses TRBV5-1 and TRBJ2-7; 9 bases align to TRBD2. V trimming: 3 bases; J trimming: 4 bases; junction bases outside the gene matches: 8. Germline CDR1 SGHRS, CDR2 YFSETQ. The CDR3 is made up of 15 amino acids. CDR3 sequence reads: CASSYPSSGVYEQYF. In nucleotides, the CDR3 is TGCGCCAGCAGCTATCCTTCTAGCGGGGTGTACGAGCAGTACTTC. Variable domain in full (rest from reference TRBV5-1 and TRBJ2-7): KAGVTQTPRYLIKTRGQQVTLSCSPISGHRSVSWYQQTPGQGLQFLFEYFSETQRNKGNFPGRFSGRQFSNSRSEMNVSTLELGDSALYLCASSYPSSGVYEQYFGPGTRLTVT.

The chain recombines TRBV15 with TRBJ2-7; D is uncertain. Germline CDR1 and CDR2: LNHNV and YYDKDF (reference sequence). V was pared by 6 bases and J by 5 bases, with 14 bases between. The CDR3 runs to 13 residues. The CDR3 here is CATSVGPPDEQYF. The DNA of the CDR3 is TGTGCCACCAGTGTGGGCCCTCCGGACGAGCAGTACTTC.

The table lists this clone with a count of one. V and J are TRBV5-1 and TRBJ2-7, with TRBD2 as a possible D gene (6 bases). The CDR3 is made up of 13 amino acids. The germline CDR1 and CDR2 sequences are SGHRS and YFSETQ. The V and J ends lost 0 bases and 5 bases respectively, with 9 bases between them. The CDR3 spells CASSLGGVNEQYF. CDR3 DNA: TGCGCCAGCAGCTTGGGGGGGGTTAACGAGCAGTACTTC.

V is TRBV18 and J is TRBJ2-3; TRBD1 aligns across 9 bases. Germline V lookup: CDR1 KGHSH, CDR2 LQKENI. The CDR3 has 13 amino acids. J gave up 7 bases and V 6 bases, and 5 bases lay outside the gene matches. CDR3 sequence reads: CASSPGQGNTQYF. The CDR3 bases are TGTGCCAGCTCTCCGGGACAGGGTAATACGCAGTATTTT.

The J gene is TRBJ1-4, the V gene TRBV30; D not resolved. This CDR3 comprises 14 residues. Trimming stripped 1 base from V and 0 bases from J, with 6 bases between. The germline CDR1 and CDR2 sequences are GTSNPN and SVGIG (reference sequence). CDR3 sequence reads: CAWSGYATNEKLFF. DNA of the CDR3: TGTGCCTGGAGTGGTTATGCAACTAATGAAAAACTGTTTTTT.

The V call is TRBV7-3, the J call TRBJ2-1; 12 bases map to TRBD2. The CDR3 totals 16 residues. Germline loops: CDR1 SGHTA, CDR2 FQGTGA. After removal of 5 bases from V and 0 bases from J, the junction contained 2 bases not matched to a gene. CDR3 region: CASSLTSGGSYNEQFF. The CDR3 nucleotides are TGTGCCAGCAGCCTGACTAGCGGGGGCTCCTACAATGAGCAGTTCTTC.

V and J are TRBV11-2 and TRBJ2-7; the match to TRBD1 covers 9 bases. CDR3 length equals 14 residues. The ends lost 4 bases at V and 4 bases at J; junction bases unmatched: 5. Germline V gives CDR1 SGHAT, CDR2 FQNNGV. CDR3 DNA: TGTGCCAGCAGCTCCGGGACAGGGCCATACGAGCAGTACTTC. As protein: CASSSGTGPYEQYF.

Note on this clone: The junction differs from germline at one of its ends, possibly a read error. The rearrangement links TRBV10-3 to TRBJ1-5, with D uncertain. CDR3 length: 14 amino acids. Germline CDR1 and CDR2: ENHRY and SYGVKD. The DNA of the CDR3 is TGTGCCAGCAGTTACCTTCGGGGAGATCAGCCCCAGCATTTT. Translation: CASSYLRGDQPQHF.

This rearrangement joins TRBV6-5 to TRBJ1-1; TRBD1 matches 8 bases. V lost 6 bases, J lost 4 bases, and 10 bases stayed unmatched. The CDR3 loop spans 15 amino acids. From germline, CDR1 is MNHEY and CDR2 SVGAGI. DNA for the CDR3: TGTGCCAGCAGCCGTCCTACGACAGGGGTCACTGAAGCTTTCTTT. Translated: CASSRPTTGVTEAFF.